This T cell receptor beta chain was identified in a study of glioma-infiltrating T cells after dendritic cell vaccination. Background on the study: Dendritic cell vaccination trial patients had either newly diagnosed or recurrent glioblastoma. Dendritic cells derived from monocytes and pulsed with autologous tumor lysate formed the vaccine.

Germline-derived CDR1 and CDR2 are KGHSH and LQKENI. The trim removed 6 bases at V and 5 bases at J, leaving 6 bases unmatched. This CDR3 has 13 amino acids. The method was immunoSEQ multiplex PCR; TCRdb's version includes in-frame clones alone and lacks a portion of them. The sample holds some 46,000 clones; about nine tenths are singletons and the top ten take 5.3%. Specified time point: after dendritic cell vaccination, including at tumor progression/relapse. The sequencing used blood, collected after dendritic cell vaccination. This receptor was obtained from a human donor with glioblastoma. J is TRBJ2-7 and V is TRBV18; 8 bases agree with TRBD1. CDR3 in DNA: TGTGCCAGCTCCCCGAACAGGGGGGACGAGCAGTACTTC. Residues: CASSPNRGDEQYF.